Each of the 29 T cell receptor beta chains below was sequenced from the same sample in a study of Graves' ophthalmopathy and Graves' hyperthyroidism. RNA transcripts were the source from which TCR beta CDR3 regions were amplified. An opening RT-PCR round employed HTBI primers and preceded a second-round multiplex PCR. TCRdb ran MiXCR on the multiplex PCR reads and lists one entry per CDR3 protein. The table includes roughly 400,000 distinct CDR3 sequences, roughly 18% detected once. Sample: peripheral blood. The source of these receptors is a woman between 18 and 29 years old with Graves' ophthalmopathy.

This clonotype showed up just a few times. The V and J genes are TRBV30 and TRBJ2-2; TRBD2 might be the D (6 bases). V was cut by 4 bases and J by 8 bases, with 23 bases left in between. The CDR3 is 16 residues long. Per germline, CDR1 GTSNPN and CDR2 SVGIG (reference sequence). CDR3 nucleotides: TGTGCCTGGACCCACCTTGGGGGGTACCTTTTAGGGGAGCTGTTTTTT. Translated: CAWTHLGGYLLGELFF.

This clonotype was seen at least ten times. The gene calls are TRBV6-2 or TRBV6-3 and TRBJ1-5; D is ambiguous. The germline gives CDR1 MNHEY, CDR2 SVGEGT. Trimming left V 4 bases short and J 9 bases short, with 13 bases between. The CDR3 runs to 13 residues. The CDR3 sequence is CASSWAAAGPQHF. In DNA, the CDR3 is TGTGCCAGCAGTTGGGCTGCCGCGGGGCCCCAGCATTTT.

This clonotype was detected many times. CDR3 DNA sequence: TGTGCCAGTAGTCCGGGACCAACGGGGGAGACCCAGTACTTC. Translation: CASSPGPTGETQYF. The V call is TRBV19, the J call TRBJ2-5, with D perhaps TRBD1 or TRBD2 (5 bases each). V was trimmed by 5 bases and J by 5 bases, leaving 15 bases between them. The germline CDR1 and CDR2 sequences are LNHDA and SQIVND (reference sequence). The CDR3 extends over 14 amino acids.

This clonotype was counted ten times or more. CDR3 protein: CASSPGGLSTEAFF. The DNA for the CDR3 is TGTGCCAGCAGCCCAGGGGGTTTGAGCACTGAAGCTTTCTTT. The J gene is TRBJ1-1, the V gene TRBV6-5; 7 positions agree with TRBD1. V was pared by 6 bases and J by 4 bases, with 8 bases of the junction left unmatched. CDR1 and CDR2 (germline): MNHEY, SVGAGI. The CDR3 totals 14 residues.

In its sample, this clonotype was seen many times. The V call is TRBV6-2 or TRBV6-3, the J call TRBJ2-7; maybe TRBD2 (6 bases). The CDR3 covers 15 residues. V was shortened by 6 bases and J by 3 bases, with 18 bases between the two germline ends. The germline gives CDR1 MNHEY, CDR2 SVGEGT. CDR3 nucleotide sequence: TGTGCCAGCAGCGAACGATCCGCCGGGAGCTACGAGCAGTACTTC. This sequence encodes CASSERSAGSYEQYF.

This clonotype has a count of ten or more. CDR3 region: CASSSPGETEVAYEQYF. Written as DNA, the CDR3 is TGTGCCAGCAGTTCACCTGGGGAGACGGAGGTTGCCTACGAGCAGTACTTC. The chain has TRBV6-2 or TRBV6-3 and TRBJ2-7, with a tentative D call TRBD2 (5 bases). This CDR3 has 17 amino acids. V dropped 4 bases and J dropped 2 bases, with 21 bases sitting between them. Germline CDR1 is MNHEY and CDR2 is SVGEGT.

As to this clonotype: The junction does not match germline at one end; this may be a read error. The gene calls are TRBV6-1 and TRBJ1-5, with TRBD1 identical over 7 bases. From germline, CDR1 is MNHNS and CDR2 SASEGT. The CDR3 runs to 15 residues. CDR3 sequence reads: CASSKAKGGKQPQHF. The CDR3 DNA is TGTGCCAGCAGTAAAGCCAAAGGGGGCAAACAGCCCCAGCATTTT.

This clonotype was seen at least ten times. The rearrangement links TRBV20-1 to TRBJ2-2; 9 nucleotides match TRBD2. V shed 6 bases and J 3 bases; nucleotides not matched to a gene: 5. Germline lookup yields CDR1 DFQATT and CDR2 SNEGSKA (reference sequence). CDR3 size: 14 residues. This chain's CDR3 is CSAQRTSDTGELFF. The CDR3 DNA reads TGCAGTGCCCAACGGACTAGCGACACCGGGGAGCTGTTTTTT.

This clonotype came up many times. The V gene is TRBV28, the J gene TRBJ1-1; TRBD1 is a possible D gene (6 bases). Trimming removed 5 bases at V and 2 bases at J, with 15 bases between. CDR1 is MDHEN, CDR2 SYDVKM, per germline. This CDR3 has 15 residues. CDR3 protein: CASSLWTVANTEAFF. DNA for the CDR3: TGTGCCAGCAGTCTCTGGACAGTTGCTAACACTGAAGCTTTCTTT.

This clonotype was found many times. The chain couples TRBV19 to TRBJ1-2, with D maybe TRBD1 (5 bases). The V end lost 9 bases, the J end lost 3 bases, and 17 bases lay between the germline ends. The germline CDR1 and CDR2 sequences are LNHDA and SQIVND (reference sequence). This CDR3 region has 14 residues. The CDR3 protein is CASWGPASHYGYTF. DNA of the CDR3: TGTGCCAGCTGGGGACCGGCAAGCCACTATGGCTACACCTTC.

This clonotype appeared many times. This chain links TRBV18 with TRBJ1-6; the D gene is possibly TRBD1 (5 bases). The CDR3 consists of 17 residues. Germline-derived CDR1 and CDR2 are KGHSH and LQKENI. Trimming removed 6 bases at V and 0 bases at J, with 15 bases between. CDR3 in amino acids: CASSLGPPSSYNSPLHF. As DNA, the CDR3 is TGTGCCAGCTCCCTGGGACCGCCGAGCTCCTATAATTCACCCCTCCACTTT.

V is TRBV4-1 and J is TRBJ2-2, with 7 bases matching TRBD1. V gave up 4 bases and J gave up 4 bases; unmatched junction bases: 6. The CDR3 contains 15 residues. Germline V gene lookup returns CDR1 MGHRA and CDR2 YSYEKL. This CDR3 reads CASSPTGMGTGELFF. For the CDR3, the DNA is TGCGCCAGCAGCCCGACAGGGATGGGCACCGGGGAGCTGTTTTTT.

CDR3 protein: CSARDSPNIQYF. The DNA of the CDR3 is TGCAGTGCGCGGGACAGTCCGAACATTCAGTACTTC. The chain recombines TRBV20-1 with TRBJ2-4; a possible D gene is TRBD1 (7 bases). Germline V gene sequence: CDR1 DFQATT, CDR2 SNEGSKA (reference sequence). The length of the CDR3 is 12 residues. V lost 6 bases and J 7 bases, leaving 13 bases between the germline ends.

This clonotype was found many times. This rearrangement joins TRBV29-1 to TRBJ1-1, with 10 bases identical to TRBD1. The CDR3 contains 15 residues. Germline values: CDR1 SQVTM, CDR2 ANQGSEA. The trim removed 4 bases at V and 3 bases at J, leaving 8 bases unmatched. In DNA form, the CDR3 reads TGCAGCGTTGGCCGGTTCGACAGGGGGCACACTGAAGCTTTCTTT. Protein product: CSVGRFDRGHTEAFF.

This clonotype was detected ten times or more. The rearrangement joins TRBV12-3 or TRBV12-4 to TRBJ1-5; maybe TRBD1 (5 bases). The V end lost 0 bases, the J end lost 0 bases, and 9 bases lay between the germline ends. The CDR3 sequence is 16 residues long. The DNA for the CDR3 is TGTGCCAGCAGTTTAGCGTCCGGGGGTAGCAATCAGCCCCAGCATTTT. Its protein is CASSLASGGSNQPQHF.

This clonotype was seen repeatedly, ten times or more. The rearrangement links TRBV19 to TRBJ1-6; TRBD1 might be the D (6 bases). Trimming shortened V by 6 bases and J by 5 bases, and 14 bases separated the two germline ends. Germline CDR1 reads LNHDA; CDR2 reads SQIVND (reference sequence). The CDR3 runs to 15 residues. Here the CDR3 DNA reads TGTGCCAGTAGGGAGAGGGGGGTGGATAATTCACCCCTCCACTTT. Protein sequence: CASRERGVDNSPLHF.

This clonotype has a count of ten or more. The chain has TRBV11-2 and TRBJ1-4; D remains unclear. This CDR3 is built from 15 residues. Germline CDR1 reads SGHAT; CDR2 reads FQNNGV. V lost 4 bases to trimming and J lost 5 bases, with 14 bases between them. CDR3 protein: CASSSRLGINEKLFF. The CDR3 DNA is TGTGCCAGCAGCTCGCGCCTCGGGATAAATGAAAAACTGTTTTTT.

This clonotype occurred many times. This CDR3 is CASSLDYSSSYNEQFF. In nucleotides, the CDR3 is TGTGCCAGCAGCTTAGACTACTCGAGCTCCTACAATGAGCAGTTCTTC. The genes are TRBV7-2 and TRBJ2-1, with D unresolved. Germline V gives CDR1 SGHTA, CDR2 FQGNSA. The CDR3 runs to 16 residues. The germline V and J ends were trimmed by 1 base and 0 bases, with 10 bases remaining between them.

The sample holds many counts of this clonotype. This chain joins TRBV12-3 or TRBV12-4 and TRBJ2-7; 11 bases fit TRBD2. V dropped 6 bases and J dropped 6; count of bases not matched to a gene: 10. The CDR3 consists of 15 residues. The CDR3 protein is CASSLTTSGRLEQYF. CDR3 sequence (DNA): TGTGCCAGCAGCCTGACTACTAGCGGGAGACTCGAGCAGTACTTC.

This clonotype came up many times. This chain links TRBV7-9 with TRBJ1-5; TRBD1 might be the D (5 bases). V lost 1 base and J lost 2, with 12 bases in between. Germline V gene sequence: CDR1 SEHNR, CDR2 FQNEAQ (reference sequence). This CDR3 contains 16 residues. The CDR3: CASSLGRVNGNQPQHF. In DNA form, the CDR3 reads TGTGCCAGCAGCTTAGGCAGGGTGAATGGCAATCAGCCCCAGCATTTT.

Many counts were recorded for this clonotype. The rearrangement uses TRBV11-3 and TRBJ2-7; D gene uncertain. With 3 bases removed from V and 3 bases from J, the gap between germline ends came to 9 bases. The CDR3 runs 13 residues. In germline, CDR1 is SGHNT, CDR2 YENEEA. CDR3 sequence: CASSFGPDYEQYF. CDR3 sequence (DNA): TGTGCCAGCAGCTTTGGACCGGACTACGAGCAGTACTTC.

This sequence joins TRBV7-8 and TRBJ2-7, with a tentative D call TRBD2 (5 bases). The V gene lost 4 bases and the J gene lost 0 bases, with 16 bases spanning the gap. Germline V gives CDR1 SGHVS, CDR2 FQNEAQ. The CDR3 is made up of 16 amino acids. The CDR3 loop is CASSSQTGMISYEQYF. Here the CDR3 DNA reads TGTGCCAGCAGCTCCCAGACGGGGATGATCTCCTACGAGCAGTACTTC.

This clonotype has a count of ten or more. The J gene is TRBJ2-5, the V gene TRBV6-5, with a weak D call TRBD1 (6 bases). V was clipped by 4 bases and J by 5 bases, with 20 bases between them. Germline CDR1 reads MNHEY; CDR2 reads SVGAGI. The CDR3 is 16 amino acids. CDR3 sequence: CASSSRDIASRETQYF. CDR3 sequence (DNA): TGTGCCAGCAGTTCAAGGGACATAGCTTCCCGGGAGACCCAGTACTTC.

This chain connects TRBV2 to TRBJ2-2; D not resolved. Per germline, CDR1 SNHLY and CDR2 FYNNEI. The CDR3 loop spans 14 amino acids. V lost 6 bases and J lost 7, with 15 bases in between. In DNA form, the CDR3 reads TGTGCCAGCAGAGAAATGCCGGTAATCGGGGAGCTGTTTTTT. Protein sequence: CASREMPVIGELFF.

This clonotype was observed at least ten times. This CDR3 reads CASSLEAGTYEQYF. Written as DNA, the CDR3 is TGCGCCAGCAGCTTGGAGGCCGGAACCTACGAGCAGTACTTC. The chain employs TRBV5-1 and TRBJ2-7; D unclear. The CDR3 loop spans 14 amino acids. Germline V gene sequence: CDR1 SGHRS, CDR2 YFSETQ. Trimming removed 0 bases at V and 2 bases at J, with 9 bases between.

In its sample, this clonotype was seen many times. This chain links TRBV29-1 with TRBJ1-5; D is unresolved. CDR1 SQVTM and CDR2 ANQGSEA come from the germline V gene. Trimming took 7 bases from V and 4 from J, leaving 14 bases between them. The CDR3 is 13 amino acids. CDR3 nucleotides: TGCAGCGCGGCGGCAGGCGGGAATCAGCCCCAGCATTTT. It is translated as CSAAAGGNQPQHF.

The rearrangement uses TRBV9 and TRBJ1-1; the D gene is possibly TRBD1 (5 bases). The CDR3 extends over 13 amino acids. Germline CDR1 is SGDLS and CDR2 is YYNGEE. The V end lost 2 bases, the J end lost 6 bases, and 11 bases lay between the germline ends. In DNA, the CDR3 is TGTGCCAGCAGCGTCACAGGAGACGCTGAAGCTTTCTTT. This gives the protein CASSVTGDAEAFF.

This chain uses TRBV6-1 with TRBJ1-2; D possibly corresponds to TRBD1 (6 bases). V shed 2 bases and J shed 5 bases, with 12 bases lying between them. There are 14 residues in the CDR3. CDR1 and CDR2 from the germline V gene are MNHNS and SASEGT. The CDR3 region is CASSESSRGYGYTF. The CDR3 bases are TGTGCCAGCAGTGAATCTTCGAGGGGGTATGGCTACACCTTC.

This clonotype was recorded at least ten times. The rearrangement joins TRBV19 to TRBJ2-5, with D perhaps TRBD2 (5 bases). The V gene lost 6 bases and the J gene lost 1 base, with 15 bases spanning the gap. The germline gives CDR1 LNHDA, CDR2 SQIVND (reference sequence). The CDR3 consists of 15 residues. Here the CDR3 reads CASREKRTPQETQYF. CDR3 DNA sequence: TGTGCCAGTAGAGAAAAGCGGACCCCCCAAGAGACCCAGTACTTC.